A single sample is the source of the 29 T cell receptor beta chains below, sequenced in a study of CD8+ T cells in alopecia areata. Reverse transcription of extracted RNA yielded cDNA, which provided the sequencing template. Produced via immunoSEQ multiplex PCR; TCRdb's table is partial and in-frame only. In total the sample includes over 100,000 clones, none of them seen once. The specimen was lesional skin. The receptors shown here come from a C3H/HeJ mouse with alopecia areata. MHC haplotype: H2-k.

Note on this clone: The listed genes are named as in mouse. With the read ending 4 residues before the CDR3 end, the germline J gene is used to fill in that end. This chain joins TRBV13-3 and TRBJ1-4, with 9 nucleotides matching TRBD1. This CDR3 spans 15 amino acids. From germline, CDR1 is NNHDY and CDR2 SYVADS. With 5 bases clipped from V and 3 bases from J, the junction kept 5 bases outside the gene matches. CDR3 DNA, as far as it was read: TGTGCCAGCAGGGGGACAGGGAGGCCCAACGAA. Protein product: CASRGTGRPNE. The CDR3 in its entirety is CASRGTGRPNERLFF.

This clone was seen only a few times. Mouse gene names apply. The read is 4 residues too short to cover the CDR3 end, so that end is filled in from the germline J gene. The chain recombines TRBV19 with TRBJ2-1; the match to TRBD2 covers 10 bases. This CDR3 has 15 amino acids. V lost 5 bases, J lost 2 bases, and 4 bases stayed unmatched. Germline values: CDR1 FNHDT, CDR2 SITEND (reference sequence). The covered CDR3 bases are TGTGCCAGCAGCCCCGGGACTGGGGACTATGCT. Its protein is CASSPGTGDYA. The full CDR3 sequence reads CASSPGTGDYAEQFF.

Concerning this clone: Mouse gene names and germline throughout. The sequenced part of the CDR3 DNA is TGTGCTAGCAGTGTGACTGGGGATAAC. Residues: CASSVTGDN. The complete CDR3 protein is CASSVTGDNTLYF. The rearrangement joins TRBV17 to TRBJ2-4; the match to TRBD2 covers 8 bases. The sequenced fragment ends 4 residues before the CDR3 boundary, so the rest is inferred from the germline J gene. The CDR3 has 13 residues. The V gene's germline CDR1 is MNHDT and CDR2 YYDKIL.

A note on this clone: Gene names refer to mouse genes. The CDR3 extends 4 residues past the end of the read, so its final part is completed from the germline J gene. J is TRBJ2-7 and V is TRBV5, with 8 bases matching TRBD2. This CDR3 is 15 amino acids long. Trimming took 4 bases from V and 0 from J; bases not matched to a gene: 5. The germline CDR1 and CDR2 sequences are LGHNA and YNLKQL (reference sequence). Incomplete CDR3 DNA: TGTGCCAGCAGCCTGACTGGGGTCAACTCCTAT. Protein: CASSLTGVNSY. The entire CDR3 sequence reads CASSLTGVNSYEQYF.

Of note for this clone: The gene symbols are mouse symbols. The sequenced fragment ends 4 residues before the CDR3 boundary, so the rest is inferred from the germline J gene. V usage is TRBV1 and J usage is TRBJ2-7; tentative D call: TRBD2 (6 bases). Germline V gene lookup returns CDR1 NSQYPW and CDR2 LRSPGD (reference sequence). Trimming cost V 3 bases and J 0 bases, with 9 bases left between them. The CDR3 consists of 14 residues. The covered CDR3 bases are TGCACCTGCAGTGCCGGACTGTCCTCCTAT. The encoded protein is CTCSAGLSSY. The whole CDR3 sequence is CTCSAGLSSYEQYF. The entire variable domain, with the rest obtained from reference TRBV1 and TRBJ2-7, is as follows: VTLLEQNPRWRLVPRGQAVNLRCILKNSQYPWMSWYQQDLQKQLQWLFTLRSPGDKEVKSLPGADYLATRVTDTELRLQVANMSQGRTLYCTCSAGLSSYEQYFGPGTRLTVL.

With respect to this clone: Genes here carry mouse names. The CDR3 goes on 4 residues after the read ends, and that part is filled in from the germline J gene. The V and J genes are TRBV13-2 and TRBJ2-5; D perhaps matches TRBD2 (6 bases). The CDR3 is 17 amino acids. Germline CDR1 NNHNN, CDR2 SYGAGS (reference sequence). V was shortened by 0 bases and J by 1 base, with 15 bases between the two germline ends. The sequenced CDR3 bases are TGTGCCAGCGGTGATGCAAGAGGGGCTGGGGACCAAGAC. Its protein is CASGDARGAGDQD. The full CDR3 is CASGDARGAGDQDTQYF.

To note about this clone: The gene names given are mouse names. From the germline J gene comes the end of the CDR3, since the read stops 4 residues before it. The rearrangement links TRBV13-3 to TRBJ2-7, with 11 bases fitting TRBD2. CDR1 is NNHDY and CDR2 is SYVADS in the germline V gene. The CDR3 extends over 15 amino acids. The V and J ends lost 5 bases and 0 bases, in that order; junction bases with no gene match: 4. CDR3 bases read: TGTGCCAGCAGCGACTGGGGGGGTAACTCCTAT. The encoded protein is CASSDWGGNSY. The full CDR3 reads CASSDWGGNSYEQYF.

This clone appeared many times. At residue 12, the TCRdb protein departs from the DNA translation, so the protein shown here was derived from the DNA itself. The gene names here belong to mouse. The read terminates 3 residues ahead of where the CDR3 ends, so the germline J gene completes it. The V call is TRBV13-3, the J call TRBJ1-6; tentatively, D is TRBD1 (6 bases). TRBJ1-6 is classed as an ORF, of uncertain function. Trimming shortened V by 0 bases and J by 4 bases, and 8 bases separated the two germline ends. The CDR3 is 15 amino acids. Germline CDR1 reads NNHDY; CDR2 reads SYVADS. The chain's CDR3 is CASSDEQGYNSPLYF. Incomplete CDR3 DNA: TGTGCCAGCAGTGATGAACAGGGTTATAATTCGCCC.

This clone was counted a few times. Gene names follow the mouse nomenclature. The CDR3 loop is CASSDRGEGYAEQFF. The CDR3 bases that were read are TGTGCCAGCAGTGATCGGGGGGAAGGCTATGCT. This chain links TRBV13-3 with TRBJ2-1; D is possibly TRBD2 (6 bases). The sequenced fragment ends 4 residues before the CDR3 boundary, so the rest is inferred from the germline J gene. The CDR3 totals 15 residues. Germline V CDR1 and CDR2: NNHDY, SYVADS. V shed 1 base and J shed 3 bases, with 11 bases lying between them.

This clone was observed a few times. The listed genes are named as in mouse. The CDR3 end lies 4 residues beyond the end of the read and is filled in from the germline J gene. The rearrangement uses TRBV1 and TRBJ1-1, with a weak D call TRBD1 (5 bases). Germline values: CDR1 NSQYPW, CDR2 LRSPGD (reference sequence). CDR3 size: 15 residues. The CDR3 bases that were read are TGCACCTGCAGTGCAGATACCCGAGGACATACA. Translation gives CTCSADTRGHT. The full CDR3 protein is CTCSADTRGHTEVFF.

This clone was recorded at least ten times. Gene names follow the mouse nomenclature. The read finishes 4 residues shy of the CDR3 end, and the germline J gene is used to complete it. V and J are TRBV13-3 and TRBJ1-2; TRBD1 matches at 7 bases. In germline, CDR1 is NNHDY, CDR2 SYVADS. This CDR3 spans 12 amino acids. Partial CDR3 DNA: TGTGCCAGCAGAGTACAGGGGTCC. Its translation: CASRVQGS. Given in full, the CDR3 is CASRVQGSDYTF.

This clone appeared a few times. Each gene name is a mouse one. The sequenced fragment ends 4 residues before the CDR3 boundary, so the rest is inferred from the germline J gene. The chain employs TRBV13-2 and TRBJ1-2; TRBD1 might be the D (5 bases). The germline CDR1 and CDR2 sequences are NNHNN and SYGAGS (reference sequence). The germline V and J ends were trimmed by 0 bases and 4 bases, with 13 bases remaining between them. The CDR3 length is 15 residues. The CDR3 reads CASGDAQGPGSDYTF. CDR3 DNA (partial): TGTGCCAGCGGTGATGCTCAGGGCCCGGGCTCC.

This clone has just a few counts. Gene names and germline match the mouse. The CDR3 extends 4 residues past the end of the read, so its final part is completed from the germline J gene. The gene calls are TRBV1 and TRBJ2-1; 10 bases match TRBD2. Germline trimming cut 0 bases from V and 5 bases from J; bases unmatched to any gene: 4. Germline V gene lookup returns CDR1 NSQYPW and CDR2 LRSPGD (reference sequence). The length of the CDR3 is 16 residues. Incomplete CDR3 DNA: TGCACCTGCAGTGCAGATGACTGGGGGGCCCATGCT. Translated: CTCSADDWGAHA. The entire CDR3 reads CTCSADDWGAHAEQFF.

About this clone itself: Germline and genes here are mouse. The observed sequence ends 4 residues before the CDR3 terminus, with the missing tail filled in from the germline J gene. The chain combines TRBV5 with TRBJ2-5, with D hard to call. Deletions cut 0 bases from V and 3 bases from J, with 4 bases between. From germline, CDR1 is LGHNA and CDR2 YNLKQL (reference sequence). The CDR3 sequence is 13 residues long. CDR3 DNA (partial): TGTGCCAGCAGCCAAGAAGGGCAAGAC. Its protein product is CASSQEGQD. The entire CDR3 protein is CASSQEGQDTQYF.

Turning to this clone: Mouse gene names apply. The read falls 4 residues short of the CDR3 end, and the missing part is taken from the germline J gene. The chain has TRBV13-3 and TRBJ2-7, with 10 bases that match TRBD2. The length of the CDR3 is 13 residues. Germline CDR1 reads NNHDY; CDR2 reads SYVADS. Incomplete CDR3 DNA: TGTGCCAGCACAGACTGGGGGGAGGAT. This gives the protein CASTDWGED. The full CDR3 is CASTDWGEDEQYF.

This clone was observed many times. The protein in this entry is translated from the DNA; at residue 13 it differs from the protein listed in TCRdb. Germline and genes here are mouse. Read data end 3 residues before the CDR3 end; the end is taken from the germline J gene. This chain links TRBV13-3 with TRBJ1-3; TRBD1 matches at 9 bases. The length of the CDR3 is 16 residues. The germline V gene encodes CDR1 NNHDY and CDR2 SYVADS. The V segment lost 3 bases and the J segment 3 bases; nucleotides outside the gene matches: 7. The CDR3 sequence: CASSVGDREDGNTLYF. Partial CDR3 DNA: TGTGCCAGCAGTGTGGGGGACAGGGAGGATGGAAATACG. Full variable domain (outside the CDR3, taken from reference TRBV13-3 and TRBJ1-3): EAAVTQSPRSKVAVTGGKVTLSCHQTNNHDYMYWYRQDTGHGLRLIHYSYVADSTEKGDIPDGYKASRPSQENFSLILELASLSQTAVYFCASSVGDREDGNTLYFGEGSRLIVV.

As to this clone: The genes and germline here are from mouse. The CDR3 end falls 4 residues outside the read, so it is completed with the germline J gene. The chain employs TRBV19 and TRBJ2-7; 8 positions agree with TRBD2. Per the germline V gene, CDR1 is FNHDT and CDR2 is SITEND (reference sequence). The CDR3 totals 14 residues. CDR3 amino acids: CASSPGGAGYEQYF. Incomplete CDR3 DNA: TGTGCCAGCAGCCCCGGGGGGGCGGGATAT. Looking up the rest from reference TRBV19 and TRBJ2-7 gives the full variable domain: GGIITQTPKFLIGQEGQKLTLKCQQNFNHDTMYWYRQDSGKGLRLIYYSITENDLQKGDLSEGYDASREKKSSFSLTVTSAQKNEMAVFLCASSPGGAGYEQYFGPGTRLTVL.

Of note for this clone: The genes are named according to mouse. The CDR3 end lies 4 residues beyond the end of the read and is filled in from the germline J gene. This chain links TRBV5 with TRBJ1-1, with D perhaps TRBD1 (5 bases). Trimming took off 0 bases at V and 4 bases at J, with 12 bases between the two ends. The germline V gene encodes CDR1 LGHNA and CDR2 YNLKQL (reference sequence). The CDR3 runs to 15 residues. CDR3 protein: CASSQELAGRTEVFF. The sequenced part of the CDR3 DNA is TGTGCCAGCAGCCAAGAGTTAGCAGGGCGCACA.

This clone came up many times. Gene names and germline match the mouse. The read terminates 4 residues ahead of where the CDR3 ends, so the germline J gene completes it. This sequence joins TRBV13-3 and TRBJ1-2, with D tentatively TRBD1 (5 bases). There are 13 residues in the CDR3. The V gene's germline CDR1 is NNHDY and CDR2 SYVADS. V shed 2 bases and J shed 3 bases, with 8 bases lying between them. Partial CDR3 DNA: TGTGCCAGCAGTGAGACAGACGACTCC. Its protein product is CASSETDDS. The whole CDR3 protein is CASSETDDSDYTF.

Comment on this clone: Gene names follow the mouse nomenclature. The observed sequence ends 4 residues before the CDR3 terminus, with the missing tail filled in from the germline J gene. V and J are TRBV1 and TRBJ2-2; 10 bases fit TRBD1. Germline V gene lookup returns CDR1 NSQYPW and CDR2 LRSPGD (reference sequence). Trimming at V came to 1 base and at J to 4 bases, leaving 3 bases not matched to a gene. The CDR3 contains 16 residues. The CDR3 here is CTCSAAGQGGTGQLYF. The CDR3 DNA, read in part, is TGCACCTGCAGTGCAGCCGGACAGGGGGGCACCGGG.

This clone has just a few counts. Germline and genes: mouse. CDR3 DNA, as far as it was read: TGTGCTAGCAGCCGGGACAGGGACTATGCT. Amino acid sequence: CASSRDRDYA. The whole CDR3 sequence is CASSRDRDYAEQFF. This chain connects TRBV17 to TRBJ2-1, with 9 bases matching TRBD1. The CDR3 extends 4 residues past the end of the read, so its final part is completed from the germline J gene. J lost 2 bases, V lost 6 bases, and 2 bases had no gene match. The germline gives CDR1 MNHDT, CDR2 YYDKIL. The CDR3 has 14 amino acids.

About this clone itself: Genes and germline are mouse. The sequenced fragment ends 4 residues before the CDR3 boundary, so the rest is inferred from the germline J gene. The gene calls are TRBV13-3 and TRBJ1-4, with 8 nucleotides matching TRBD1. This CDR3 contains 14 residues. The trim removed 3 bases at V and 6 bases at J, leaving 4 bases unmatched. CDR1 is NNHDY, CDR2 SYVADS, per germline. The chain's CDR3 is CASSGTGRDERLFF. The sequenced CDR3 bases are TGTGCCAGCAGTGGGACAGGGCGAGACGAA.

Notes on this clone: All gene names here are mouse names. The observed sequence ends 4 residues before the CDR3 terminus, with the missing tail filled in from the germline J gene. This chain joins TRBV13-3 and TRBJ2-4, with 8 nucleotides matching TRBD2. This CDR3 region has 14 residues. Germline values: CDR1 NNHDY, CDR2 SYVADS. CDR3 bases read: TGTGCCAGCAGCGACGGGACTGGCTTAAAC. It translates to CASSDGTGLN. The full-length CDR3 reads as CASSDGTGLNTLYF.

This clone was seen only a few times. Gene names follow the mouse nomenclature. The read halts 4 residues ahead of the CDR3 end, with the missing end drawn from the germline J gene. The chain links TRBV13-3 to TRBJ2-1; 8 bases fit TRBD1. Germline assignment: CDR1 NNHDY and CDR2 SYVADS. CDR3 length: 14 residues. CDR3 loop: CASRDRTGLAEQFF. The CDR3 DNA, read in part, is TGTGCCAGCAGAGATAGGACAGGGCTAGCT.

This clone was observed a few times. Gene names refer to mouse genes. Partial CDR3 DNA: TGTGCCAGCAGTGATACCCGGGGACAGACA. Protein sequence: CASSDTRGQT. The entire CDR3 protein is CASSDTRGQTEVFF. The chain recombines TRBV13-3 with TRBJ1-1, with 7 positions matching TRBD1. Coverage ceases 4 residues before the CDR3 finishes, and the germline J gene fills in the end. The CDR3 is made up of 14 amino acids. CDR1 is NNHDY, CDR2 SYVADS, per germline.

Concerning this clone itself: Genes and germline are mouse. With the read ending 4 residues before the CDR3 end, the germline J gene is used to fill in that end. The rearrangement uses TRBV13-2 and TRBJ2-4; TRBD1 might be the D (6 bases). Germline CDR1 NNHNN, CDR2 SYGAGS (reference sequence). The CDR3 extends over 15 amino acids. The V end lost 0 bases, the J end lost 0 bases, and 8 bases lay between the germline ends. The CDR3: CASGDAGDSQNTLYF. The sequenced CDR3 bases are TGTGCCAGCGGTGATGCAGGGGACAGTCAAAAC.

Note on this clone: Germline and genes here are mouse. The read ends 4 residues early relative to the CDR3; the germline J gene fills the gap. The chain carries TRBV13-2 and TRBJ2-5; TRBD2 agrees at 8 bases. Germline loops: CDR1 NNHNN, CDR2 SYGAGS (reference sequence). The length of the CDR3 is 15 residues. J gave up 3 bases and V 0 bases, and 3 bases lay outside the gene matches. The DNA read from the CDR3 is TGTGCCAGCGGTGATGGTGGGGGGGTACAAGAC. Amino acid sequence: CASGDGGGVQD. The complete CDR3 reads CASGDGGGVQDTQYF.

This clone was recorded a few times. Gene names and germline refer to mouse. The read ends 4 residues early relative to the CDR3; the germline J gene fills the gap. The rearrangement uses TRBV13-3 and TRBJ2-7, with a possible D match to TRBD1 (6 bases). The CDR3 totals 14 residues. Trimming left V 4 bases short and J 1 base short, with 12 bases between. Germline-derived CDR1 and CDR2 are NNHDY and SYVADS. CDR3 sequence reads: CASSIPGQSYEQYF. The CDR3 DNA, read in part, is TGTGCCAGCAGTATCCCGGGACAATCCTAT.

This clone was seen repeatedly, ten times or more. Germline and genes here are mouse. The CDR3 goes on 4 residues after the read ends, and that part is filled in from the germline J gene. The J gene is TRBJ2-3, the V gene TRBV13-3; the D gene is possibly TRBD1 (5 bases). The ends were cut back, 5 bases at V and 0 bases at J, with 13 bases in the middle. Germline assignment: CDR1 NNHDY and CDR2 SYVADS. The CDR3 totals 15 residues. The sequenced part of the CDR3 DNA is TGTGCCAGCAGACAGAGGGGTAATAGTGCAGAA. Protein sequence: CASRQRGNSAE. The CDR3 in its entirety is CASRQRGNSAETLYF.